This T cell receptor beta chain was sequenced in a study of post-analysis software for immune sequencing data (dated by TCRdb to about 2015). The study in broad terms: Relapsing-remitting, secondary progressive and progressive-relapsing multiple sclerosis were recorded as disease courses, and subtype annotation was lacking for some patients. A subset of samples was prepared in parallel using single-end sample barcoding, then pooled and co-amplified after Illumina adapter ligation. Patient repertoires were compared against 11 previously published healthy control repertoires from donors aged roughly 6 to 28 years.

The library was made by PCR. The sequencing machine was an Illumina HiSeq 2500. To reduce PCR and sequencing biases, unique molecular identifiers were built into the TCR beta cDNA libraries. Approximately 500,000 cDNA molecules were obtained per 1 to 10 million input T cells, so each molecule approximated one T cell. The patient libraries were prepared and sequenced using the same protocol as the earlier healthy control dataset. Within a given batch, samples were prepared together, multiplexed and sequenced on the same HiSeq lane. Per the source publication's procedure: MIGEC was used to process the raw barcoded reads, and molecular identifier groups with only a single read were discarded before consensus assembly and CDR3 extraction. VDJtools was used for post-analysis of the clonotype tables, and diversity was normalized by down-sampling every dataset to the size of the smallest sample. In repertoire overlap clustering, CDR3 amino acid sequences, but not nucleotide sequences, were matched to correct batch-related cross-sample contamination. TCRdb reanalyzed the raw reads on its own, using fastp at Q25 for trimming and MiXCR for clone calling, and kept in-frame beta chains. Each entry merges the rows of one CDR3 protein and shows their most common DNA and genes. TCRdb assigned the V and J calls; the authors' analysis was not used. The sample table records 750,000 to 950,000 distinct CDR3 sequences; 40% to 55% of these occur just once. Clones ranked in the top ten supply roughly 4.5% of the sample.

Counted from cysteine to phenylalanine, this CDR3 has 14 amino acids. Only the CDR3 portion is preserved as DNA: 42 bases, with reading frame beginning at the first base. Relative to germline, V is 2 bases shorter and J is 11 bases shorter, with 16 bases between their ends. As encoded in the germline V gene (reference sequence), CDR1 is SEHNR while CDR2 is FQNEAQ. To demonstrate the VDJtools post-analysis software, the study profiled TCR beta repertoires from the peripheral blood of around 13 young patients with multiple sclerosis. The multiple sclerosis patients were children and adolescents ranging in age from roughly 6 to 16 years. As for this clonotype: Its antigen specificity is not known. Base qualities are missing; no much larger clone stands one base away.

Broader findings and caveats from the paper: The multiple sclerosis patient group was slightly younger than the control group. Normalized Chao1 diversity was significantly lower in multiple sclerosis patients than controls, suggesting substantial peripheral T-cell clonal expansion. Direct clustering with F measure showed strong co-clustering of samples prepared in the same batch, prompting a batch-effect correction. Patients showed significantly higher frequencies than controls for roughly 5 TRBV segments, among them TRBV5-6, TRBV5-1 and TRBV20-1.

Here the chain combines TRBV7-9 and TRBJ2-1; the D gene cannot be resolved beyond TRBD1 or TRBD2, each matching 6 bases. Sequenced material: blood. The receptor's source is a girl aged 5-17 years with multiple sclerosis. The DNA is as follows: TGTGCCAGCAGCTTAACAGGAGGGGGGAGTAAGCAGTTCTTC. Protein translation: CASSLTGGGSKQFF.